These T cell receptor beta chains were read from a single sample in a study of blood T cell repertoires in COVID-19. The method was immunoSEQ multiplex PCR; TCRdb's version includes in-frame clones alone and lacks a portion of them. The sample yields about 410,000 clones, roughly 90% seen once. The sequencing sample was made of peripheral blood. These receptors originate from a woman between 35 and 50 years old with COVID-19, enrolled during active disease. CDR3s include the opening cysteine and the closing phenylalanine or tryptophan. The D gene is left open where the match is weak. Only some rows state a clone size, as once, few, many or a class for expanded clones.

clone_size: -; v_call: TRBV6-2/TRBV6-3; d_call: TRBD1; j_call: TRBJ1-5; cdr3_aa: CASSYPGQGEEPQHF; cdr3_nt: TGTGCCAGCAGTTACCCGGGACAGGGGGAGGAGCCCCAGCATTTT
clone_size: -; v_call: TRBV5-1; d_call: -; j_call: TRBJ2-1; cdr3_aa: CASSLFNGDNEQFF; cdr3_nt: TGCGCCAGCAGCTTGTTTAACGGGGACAATGAGCAGTTCTTC
clone_size: -; v_call: TRBV9; d_call: TRBD1; j_call: TRBJ2-7; cdr3_aa: CASSVEGQALSEQYF; cdr3_nt: TGTGCCAGCAGCGTAGAGGGACAGGCCTTAAGCGAGCAGTACTTC
clone_size: once; v_call: TRBV6-2/TRBV6-3; d_call: -; j_call: TRBJ2-7; cdr3_aa: CASSPTNRVLQYF; cdr3_nt: TGTGCCAGCAGTCCGACCAACAGGGTCTTGCAGTACTTC
clone_size: -; v_call: TRBV27; d_call: TRBD1; j_call: TRBJ1-4; cdr3_aa: CASSPPLGTGTEKLFF; cdr3_nt: TGTGCCAGCAGTCCTCCTTTGGGGACAGGGACGGAAAAACTGTTTTTT
clone_size: -; v_call: TRBV2; d_call: -; j_call: TRBJ2-5; cdr3_aa: CASSVKRGETQYF; cdr3_nt: TGTGCCAGCAGTGTAAAACGGGGAGAGACCCAGTACTTC
clone_size: -; v_call: TRBV28; d_call: TRBD1; j_call: TRBJ2-7; cdr3_aa: CASSLSGGYEQYF; cdr3_nt: TGTGCCAGCAGTTTGTCAGGGGGCTACGAGCAGTACTTC
clone_size: -; v_call: TRBV28; d_call: TRBD1; j_call: TRBJ1-1; cdr3_aa: CASSLGQGKMNTEAFF; cdr3_nt: TGTGCCAGCAGTTTAGGACAGGGAAAGATGAACACTGAAGCTTTCTTT
clone_size: -; v_call: TRBV7-9; d_call: TRBD1; j_call: TRBJ1-5; cdr3_aa: CASSLDHGTGHQPQHF; cdr3_nt: TGTGCCAGCAGCTTAGACCACGGGACAGGTCATCAGCCCCAGCATTTT
clone_size: -; v_call: TRBV10-3; d_call: TRBD2; j_call: TRBJ2-1; cdr3_aa: CAIAAGVRVEQFF; cdr3_nt: TGTGCCATCGCGGCGGGAGTAAGGGTTGAGCAGTTCTTC
clone_size: -; v_call: TRBV5-1; d_call: TRBD1; j_call: TRBJ2-5; cdr3_aa: CASSLGRGFQETQYF; cdr3_nt: TGCGCCAGCAGCTTGGGCAGGGGGTTCCAAGAGACCCAGTACTTC
clone_size: few; v_call: TRBV7-2; d_call: TRBD1; j_call: TRBJ2-2; cdr3_aa: CASKGQGAVTGELFF; cdr3_nt: TGTGCCAGCAAGGGGCAGGGGGCGGTCACCGGGGAGCTGTTTTTT
clone_size: -; v_call: TRBV3-1/TRBV3-2; d_call: TRBD2; j_call: TRBJ2-5; cdr3_aa: CASSQDRAGVSETQYF; cdr3_nt: TGTGCCAGCAGCCAAGATCGAGCGGGAGTAAGTGAGACCCAGTACTTC
clone_size: -; v_call: TRBV7-3; d_call: -; j_call: TRBJ1-1; cdr3_aa: CASSLAENTEAFF; cdr3_nt: TGTGCCAGCAGCCTAGCAGAAAACACTGAAGCTTTCTTT
clone_size: few; v_call: TRBV7-3; d_call: TRBD2; j_call: TRBJ2-1; cdr3_aa: CASSLRATSGLSYNEQFF; cdr3_nt: TGTGCCAGCAGCTTAAGGGCGACTAGCGGGCTCTCCTACAATGAGCAGTTCTTC
clone_size: -; v_call: TRBV28; d_call: -; j_call: TRBJ1-1; cdr3_aa: CASSVREGAFF; cdr3_nt: TGTGCCAGCAGCGTGAGGGAGGGTGCTTTCTTT
clone_size: -; v_call: TRBV11-2; d_call: -; j_call: TRBJ1-2; cdr3_aa: CASSLDSSYYGYTF; cdr3_nt: TGTGCCAGCAGCTTAGATTCCTCCTACTATGGCTACACCTTC
clone_size: -; v_call: TRBV4-3; d_call: -; j_call: TRBJ2-7; cdr3_aa: CASSQDRENPYEQYF; cdr3_nt: TGCGCCAGCAGCCAAGATAGAGAGAACCCCTACGAGCAGTACTTC
clone_size: -; v_call: TRBV2; d_call: -; j_call: TRBJ2-1; cdr3_aa: CASSGSGAEQFF; cdr3_nt: TGTGCCAGCAGTGGGTCGGGAGCTGAGCAGTTCTTC
clone_size: -; v_call: TRBV7-9; d_call: -; j_call: TRBJ1-2; cdr3_aa: CASSLETNYYNYGYTF; cdr3_nt: TGTGCCAGCAGCTTAGAGACCAATTACTATAACTATGGCTACACCTTC
clone_size: -; v_call: TRBV5-4; d_call: TRBD1; j_call: TRBJ1-2; cdr3_aa: CASSFHRGYGYTF; cdr3_nt: TGTGCCAGCAGCTTTCACAGGGGTTATGGCTACACCTTC
clone_size: -; v_call: TRBV3-1/TRBV3-2; d_call: -; j_call: TRBJ2-7; cdr3_aa: CASSQFQGPSYEQYF; cdr3_nt: TGTGCCAGCAGCCAATTCCAGGGTCCCTCCTACGAGCAGTACTTC
clone_size: -; v_call: TRBV19; d_call: -; j_call: TRBJ1-3; cdr3_aa: CASSTYGAGSGNTIYF; cdr3_nt: TGTGCCAGTAGTACATATGGGGCAGGATCTGGAAACACCATATATTTT
clone_size: -; v_call: TRBV7-2; d_call: TRBD1; j_call: TRBJ1-4; cdr3_aa: CASSLASGGVTNEKLFF; cdr3_nt: TGTGCCAGCAGCTTAGCCTCAGGGGGCGTAACTAATGAAAAACTGTTTTTT
clone_size: -; v_call: TRBV5-4; d_call: -; j_call: TRBJ1-1; cdr3_aa: CASSWAGGGTEAFF; cdr3_nt: TGTGCCAGCAGCTGGGCGGGGGGAGGCACTGAAGCTTTCTTT
clone_size: -; v_call: TRBV19; d_call: TRBD2; j_call: TRBJ2-3; cdr3_aa: CASRPSGGVPTDTQYF; cdr3_nt: TGTGCCAGTCGGCCTAGCGGGGGGGTCCCCACAGATACGCAGTATTTT
clone_size: -; v_call: TRBV19; d_call: TRBD2; j_call: TRBJ2-7; cdr3_aa: CASSLSGGWDEQYF; cdr3_nt: TGTGCCAGTAGTCTTAGCGGGGGCTGGGACGAGCAGTACTTC
clone_size: once; v_call: TRBV24-1; d_call: TRBD2; j_call: TRBJ2-3; cdr3_aa: CATSASGGATDTQYF; cdr3_nt: TGTGCCACCAGTGCTAGCGGGGGGGCCACAGATACGCAGTATTTT
clone_size: -; v_call: TRBV7-8; d_call: -; j_call: TRBJ1-5; cdr3_aa: CASSQTGQPQHF; cdr3_nt: TGTGCCAGCAGCCAGACAGGTCAGCCCCAGCATTTT
clone_size: -; v_call: TRBV27; d_call: TRBD1; j_call: TRBJ1-4; cdr3_aa: CASSSGGAREKLFF; cdr3_nt: TGTGCCAGCAGCTCAGGGGGCGCGAGGGAAAAACTGTTTTTT
clone_size: once; v_call: TRBV24-1; d_call: TRBD2; j_call: TRBJ2-3; cdr3_aa: CATRQRGSTDTQYF; cdr3_nt: TGTGCCACCAGACAGCGGGGGAGCACAGATACGCAGTATTTT
clone_size: -; v_call: TRBV30; d_call: -; j_call: TRBJ1-1; cdr3_aa: CAGLDISNTEAFF; cdr3_nt: TGTGCCGGCCTTGACATCTCGAACACTGAAGCTTTCTTT
clone_size: -; v_call: TRBV7-2; d_call: TRBD2; j_call: TRBJ2-5; cdr3_aa: CASSLKAGVETQYF; cdr3_nt: TGTGCCAGCAGCTTAAAAGCGGGGGTAGAGACCCAGTACTTC
clone_size: -; v_call: TRBV5-5; d_call: TRBD2; j_call: TRBJ2-2; cdr3_aa: CASSLSGRSTGELFF; cdr3_nt: TGTGCCAGCAGCCTTAGCGGGAGGAGCACCGGGGAGCTGTTTTTT
clone_size: -; v_call: TRBV5-1; d_call: -; j_call: TRBJ1-1; cdr3_aa: CASSSDPGVTEAFF; cdr3_nt: TGCGCCAGCAGCTCGGATCCAGGGGTGACTGAAGCTTTCTTT
clone_size: once; v_call: TRBV30; d_call: TRBD1; j_call: TRBJ2-2; cdr3_aa: CARRQGGTGELFF; cdr3_nt: TGTGCCCGGCGACAGGGGGGAACCGGGGAGCTGTTTTTT
clone_size: once; v_call: TRBV7-7; d_call: TRBD2; j_call: TRBJ2-1; cdr3_aa: CASSLSSGGYNEQFF; cdr3_nt: TGTGCTAGCAGCCTTTCTAGCGGGGGGTACAATGAGCAGTTCTTC
clone_size: -; v_call: TRBV29-1; d_call: TRBD1; j_call: TRBJ1-1; cdr3_aa: CSVRTGVDTEAFF; cdr3_nt: TGCAGCGTTCGGACAGGGGTCGACACTGAAGCTTTCTTT
clone_size: -; v_call: TRBV18; d_call: TRBD1; j_call: TRBJ1-4; cdr3_aa: CASSSDRGNEKLFF; cdr3_nt: TGTGCCAGCTCTTCGGACAGGGGAAATGAAAAACTGTTTTTT
clone_size: -; v_call: TRBV5-1; d_call: TRBD1; j_call: TRBJ1-2; cdr3_aa: CASTWGTGPADGYTF; cdr3_nt: TGCGCCAGCACCTGGGGGACAGGTCCTGCGGATGGCTACACCTTC
clone_size: -; v_call: TRBV6-2/TRBV6-3; d_call: TRBD2; j_call: TRBJ2-1; cdr3_aa: CASSSRTSTHEQFF; cdr3_nt: TGTGCCAGCAGCTCCCGGACTAGTACCCATGAGCAGTTCTTC
clone_size: -; v_call: TRBV18; d_call: TRBD2; j_call: TRBJ2-3; cdr3_aa: CASSRLPGTSGGATGDTQYF; cdr3_nt: TGTGCCAGCTCACGACTTCCCGGGACTAGCGGGGGAGCTACTGGGGATACGCAGTATTTT
clone_size: -; v_call: TRBV5-4; d_call: TRBD2; j_call: TRBJ2-1; cdr3_aa: CASSLSGRATEQFF; cdr3_nt: TGTGCCAGCAGCTTGAGCGGGAGGGCCACTGAGCAGTTCTTC
clone_size: -; v_call: TRBV4-1; d_call: TRBD1; j_call: TRBJ1-2; cdr3_aa: CASSQESQGARKSGYTF; cdr3_nt: TGCGCCAGCAGCCAAGAATCGCAGGGGGCGCGGAAAAGTGGCTACACCTTC
clone_size: -; v_call: TRBV19; d_call: -; j_call: TRBJ2-3; cdr3_aa: CASLNSGISTDTQYF; cdr3_nt: TGTGCCAGTTTGAACAGCGGTATCAGCACAGATACGCAGTATTTT
clone_size: -; v_call: TRBV7-9; d_call: -; j_call: TRBJ2-7; cdr3_aa: CASSFSSNEQYF; cdr3_nt: TGTGCCAGCAGCTTTAGTTCAAACGAGCAGTACTTC
clone_size: -; v_call: TRBV30; d_call: TRBD1; j_call: TRBJ1-2; cdr3_aa: CAGWATGGGYTF; cdr3_nt: TGTGCCGGGTGGGCTACAGGGGGTGGCTACACCTTC
clone_size: -; v_call: TRBV9; d_call: TRBD1; j_call: TRBJ1-1; cdr3_aa: CASSPNRGSWTEAFF; cdr3_nt: TGTGCCAGCAGCCCAAACAGGGGAAGTTGGACTGAAGCTTTCTTT
clone_size: -; v_call: TRBV18; d_call: -; j_call: TRBJ1-4; cdr3_aa: CASQQGLNEKLFF; cdr3_nt: TGTGCCAGCCAACAGGGTTTGAATGAAAAACTGTTTTTT
clone_size: -; v_call: TRBV18; d_call: -; j_call: TRBJ1-6; cdr3_aa: CASSPTGRGSYNSPLHF; cdr3_nt: TGTGCCAGCTCACCCACCGGGAGAGGGTCCTATAATTCACCCCTCCACTTT
clone_size: -; v_call: TRBV5-5; d_call: -; j_call: TRBJ2-7; cdr3_aa: CASSLGPGPYEQYF; cdr3_nt: TGTGCCAGCAGCTTGGGTCCAGGGCCCTACGAGCAGTACTTC
clone_size: -; v_call: TRBV5-1; d_call: TRBD2; j_call: TRBJ2-5; cdr3_aa: CASSVGLAGGETQYF; cdr3_nt: TGCGCCAGCAGCGTGGGACTAGCGGGAGGAGAGACCCAGTACTTC
clone_size: few; v_call: TRBV30; d_call: TRBD1; j_call: TRBJ1-4; cdr3_aa: CAWTLPSYGHTGGF; cdr3_nt: TGTGCCTGGACACTCCCGTCGTATGGTCACACAGGGGGTTTT
clone_size: -; v_call: TRBV5-5; d_call: -; j_call: TRBJ2-1; cdr3_aa: CASSALSGSSYNEQFF; cdr3_nt: TGTGCCAGCAGCGCCCTAAGCGGAAGCTCCTACAATGAGCAGTTCTTC